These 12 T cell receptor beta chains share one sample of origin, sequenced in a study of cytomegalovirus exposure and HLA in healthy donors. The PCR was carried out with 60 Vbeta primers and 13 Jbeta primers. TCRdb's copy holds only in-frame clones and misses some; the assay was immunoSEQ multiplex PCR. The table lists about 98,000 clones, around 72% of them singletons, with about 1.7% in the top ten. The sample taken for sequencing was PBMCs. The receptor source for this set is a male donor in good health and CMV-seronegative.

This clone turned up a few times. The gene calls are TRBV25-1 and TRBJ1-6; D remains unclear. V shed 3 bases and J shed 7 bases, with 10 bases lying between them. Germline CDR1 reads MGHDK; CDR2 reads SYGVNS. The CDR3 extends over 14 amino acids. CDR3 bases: TGTGCCAGCAGTGAGGGCAGTCGCAATTCACCCCTCCACTTT. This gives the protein CASSEGSRNSPLHF.

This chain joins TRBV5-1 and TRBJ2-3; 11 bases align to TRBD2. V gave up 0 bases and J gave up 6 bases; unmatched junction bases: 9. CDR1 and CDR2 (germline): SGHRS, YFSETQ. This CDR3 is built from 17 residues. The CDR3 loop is CASSLGGSGRAPDTQYF. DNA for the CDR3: TGCGCCAGCAGCTTGGGGGGTAGCGGGAGGGCCCCGGATACGCAGTATTTT.

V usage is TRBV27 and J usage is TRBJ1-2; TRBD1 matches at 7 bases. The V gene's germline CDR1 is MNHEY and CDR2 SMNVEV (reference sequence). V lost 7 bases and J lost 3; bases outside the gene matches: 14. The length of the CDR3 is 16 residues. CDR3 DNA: TGTGCCAGCACCCCGCTACAGGGGACAAAGGACTATGGCTACACCTTC. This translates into CASTPLQGTKDYGYTF.

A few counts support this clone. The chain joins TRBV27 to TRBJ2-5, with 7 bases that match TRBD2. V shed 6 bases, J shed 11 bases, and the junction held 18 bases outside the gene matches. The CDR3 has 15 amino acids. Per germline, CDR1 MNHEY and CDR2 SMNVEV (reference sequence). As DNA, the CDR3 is TGTGCCAGCAGCGAAAGGTCGGGGAGGGTGAGGGAGCAGTACTTC. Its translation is CASSERSGRVREQYF.

The CDR3, as DNA: TGTGCCTGGAGTGCGGACAGGGGGGTCTACGAGCAGTACTTC. As protein: CAWSADRGVYEQYF. V gene TRBV30 combines with J gene TRBJ2-7, with 10 bases fitting TRBD1. Germline CDR1 is GTSNPN and CDR2 is SVGIG (reference sequence). With 1 base clipped from V and 3 bases from J, the junction kept 3 bases outside the gene matches. The CDR3 spans 14 residues.

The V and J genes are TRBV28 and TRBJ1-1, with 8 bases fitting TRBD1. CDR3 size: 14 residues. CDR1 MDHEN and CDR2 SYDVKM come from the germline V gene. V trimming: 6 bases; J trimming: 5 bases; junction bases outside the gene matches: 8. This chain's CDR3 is CASSVWTGRTEAFF. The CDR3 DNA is TGTGCCAGCAGCGTTTGGACAGGGAGGACTGAAGCTTTCTTT.

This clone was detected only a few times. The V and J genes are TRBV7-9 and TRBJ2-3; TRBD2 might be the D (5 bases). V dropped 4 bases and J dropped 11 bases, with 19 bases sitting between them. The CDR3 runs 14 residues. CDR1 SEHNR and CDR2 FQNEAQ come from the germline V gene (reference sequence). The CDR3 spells CASSSYGQSRGQYF. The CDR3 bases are TGTGCCAGCAGCTCGTATGGGCAGTCTCGGGGGCAGTATTTT.

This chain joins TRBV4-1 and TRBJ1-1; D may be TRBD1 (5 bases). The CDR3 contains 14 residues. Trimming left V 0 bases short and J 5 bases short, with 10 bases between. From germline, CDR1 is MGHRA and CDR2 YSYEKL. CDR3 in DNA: TGCGCCAGCAGCCAAGACTGGGGGGTGACTGAAGCTTTCTTT. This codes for CASSQDWGVTEAFF.

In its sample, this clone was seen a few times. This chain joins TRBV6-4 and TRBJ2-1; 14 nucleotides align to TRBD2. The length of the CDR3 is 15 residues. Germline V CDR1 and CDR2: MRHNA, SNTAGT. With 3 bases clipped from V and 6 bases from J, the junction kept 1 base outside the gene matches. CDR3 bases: TGTGCCAGCAGTGAGGGGACTAGCGGGAGCAATGAGCAGTTCTTC. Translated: CASSEGTSGSNEQFF.

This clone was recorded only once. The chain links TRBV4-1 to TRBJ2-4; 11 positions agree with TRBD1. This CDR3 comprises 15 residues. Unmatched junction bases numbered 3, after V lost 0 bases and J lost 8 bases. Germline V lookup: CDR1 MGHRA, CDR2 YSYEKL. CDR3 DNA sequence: TGCGCCAGCAGCCAAGACGGGACAGGGGGGGACATTCAGTACTTC. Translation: CASSQDGTGGDIQYF.

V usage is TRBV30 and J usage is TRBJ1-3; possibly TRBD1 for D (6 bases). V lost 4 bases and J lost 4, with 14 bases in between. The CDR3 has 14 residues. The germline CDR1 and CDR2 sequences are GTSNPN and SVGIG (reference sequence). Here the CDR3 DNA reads TGTGCCTGGATGCCGGGACACGAAGGAAACACCATATATTTT. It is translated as CAWMPGHEGNTIYF.

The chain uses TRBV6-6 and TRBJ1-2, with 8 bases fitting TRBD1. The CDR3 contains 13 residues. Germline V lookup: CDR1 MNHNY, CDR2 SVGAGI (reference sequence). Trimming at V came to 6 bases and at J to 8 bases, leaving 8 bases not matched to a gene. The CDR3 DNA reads TGTGCCAGCAGCTCGGACAGGGTAAAGGGCTACACCTTC. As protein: CASSSDRVKGYTF.